These 27 T cell receptor beta chains came from one sample sequenced in a study of shared clonotypes between healthy human individuals. The protocol was immunoSEQ multiplex PCR, while the TCRdb copy is restricted to in-frame clones and leaves out a portion. The table includes about 1 million clones, about three quarters detected once. Sequenced sample: memory CD4+ T cells sorted from blood. Described subset: CD45RA-negative fraction. These receptors were obtained from a man between 18 and 35 years old in good health.

The chain uses TRBV5-5 and TRBJ2-7, with D tentatively TRBD2 (5 bases). The CDR3 length is 12 residues. Germline loops: CDR1 SGHKS, CDR2 YYEKEE (reference sequence). V lost 7 bases, J lost 4 bases, and 12 bases lay in between. The CDR3 nucleotides read TGTGCCAGCGGAAAGGACTGGTACGAGCAGTACTTC. It translates to CASGKDWYEQYF.

The table lists this clone with a few counts. The chain links TRBV6-1 to TRBJ1-2, with 7 bases fitting TRBD1. In germline, CDR1 is MNHNS, CDR2 SASEGT. V lost 4 bases, J lost 7 bases, and 6 bases stayed unmatched. CDR3 length: 13 amino acids. In DNA, the CDR3 is TGTGCCAGCAGTGGCGGGACAGACAGTGGCTACACCTTC. Amino acids: CASSGGTDSGYTF.

V is TRBV6-1 and J is TRBJ1-2; TRBD1 agrees at 7 bases. Per the germline V gene, CDR1 is MNHNS and CDR2 is SASEGT. Trimming took 6 bases from V and 8 from J; bases not matched to a gene: 9. This CDR3 spans 13 amino acids. CDR3 nucleotide sequence: TGTGCCAGCAGCCTCTCAGGGGGGGGAGGCTACACCTTC. It codes for CASSLSGGGGYTF.

The gene calls are TRBV6-5 and TRBJ1-3; no clear D. The germline V and J ends were trimmed by 6 bases and 0 bases, with 9 bases remaining between them. CDR3 size: 14 residues. The V gene's germline CDR1 is MNHEY and CDR2 SVGAGI. CDR3: CASSSRSSGNTIYF. The CDR3 DNA is TGTGCCAGCAGCTCCAGGAGCTCTGGAAACACCATATATTTT.

This chain uses TRBV5-8 with TRBJ1-1; the D is unclear. The CDR3 length is 13 residues. Germline V gene lookup returns CDR1 SGHTS and CDR2 YDEGEE. Trimming took 4 bases from V and 7 from J, leaving 14 bases between them. Written as DNA, the CDR3 is TGTGCCAGCAGCCGAACCGGACGTAGTGAAGCTTTCTTT. Its translation is CASSRTGRSEAFF.

V is TRBV14 and J is TRBJ2-5, with TRBD1 identical over 7 bases. The CDR3 consists of 14 residues. In germline, CDR1 is SGHDN, CDR2 FVKESK. V dropped 4 bases and J dropped 2; count of bases not matched to a gene: 4. This chain's CDR3 is CASSPGTVQETQYF. The CDR3 DNA is TGTGCCAGCAGCCCCGGGACAGTTCAAGAGACCCAGTACTTC.

The V and J genes are TRBV2 and TRBJ2-1; D assignment may be TRBD1 or TRBD2 (5 bases each). With 5 bases removed from V and 5 bases from J, the gap between germline ends came to 7 bases. The CDR3 sequence is 12 residues long. Looked up from germline, CDR1 is SNHLY and CDR2 is FYNNEI. CDR3 nucleotides: TGTGCCAGCAGTCGGGACGACAATGAGCAGTTCTTC. As protein: CASSRDDNEQFF.

The V gene is TRBV11-2, the J gene TRBJ2-1, with D possibly being TRBD2 (6 bases). Trimming stripped 5 bases from V and 6 bases from J, with 20 bases between. The CDR3 sequence is 16 residues long. In germline, CDR1 is SGHAT, CDR2 FQNNGV. CDR3 amino acids: CASSLRERDLGNEQFF. In nucleotides, the CDR3 is TGTGCCAGCAGCCTACGGGAGAGGGATTTAGGCAATGAGCAGTTCTTC.

V and J are TRBV7-6 and TRBJ2-6; D is unresolved. V was cut by 1 base and J by 0 bases, with 7 bases left in between. Germline lookup yields CDR1 SGHVS and CDR2 FNYEAQ. CDR3 length: 16 amino acids. The CDR3 spells CASSLGVGSGANVLTF. Written as DNA, the CDR3 is TGTGCCAGCAGCTTAGGCGTCGGCTCTGGGGCCAACGTCCTGACTTTC.

With respect to this clone: Mismatch with germline at one junction end may stem from a read error. J is TRBJ1-1 and V is TRBV2; D possibly corresponds to TRBD1 (5 bases). The CDR3 loop spans 12 amino acids. Per germline, CDR1 SNHLY and CDR2 FYNNEI. The CDR3 region is CASSGGPPEAFF. The CDR3 DNA reads as TGTGCCAGCAGTGGGGGACCGCCTGAGGCTTTCTTT.

V is TRBV12-5 and J is TRBJ2-1, with 14 bases matching TRBD2. Unmatched junction bases numbered 8, after V lost 6 bases and J lost 4 bases. The CDR3 loop spans 17 amino acids. Germline CDR1 reads LGHNT; CDR2 reads FRNRAP. In nucleotides, the CDR3 is TGTGCTAGTGGCCAGAGACTAGCGGGAGGGTCATACAATGAGCAGTTCTTC. Translation gives CASGQRLAGGSYNEQFF.

This chain connects TRBV2 to TRBJ2-7; D gene ambiguous. V lost 7 bases and J lost 1, with 14 bases in between. Looked up from germline, CDR1 is SNHLY and CDR2 is FYNNEI. CDR3 length: 14 amino acids. The CDR3 DNA sequence: TGTGCCAGCACCTTAACGACGGAGTCCTACGAGCAGTACTTC. This codes for CASTLTTESYEQYF.

This clone appeared many times. The chain is built from TRBV7-2 and TRBJ2-4, with D perhaps matching TRBD1 or TRBD2 (5 bases each). CDR1 SGHTA and CDR2 FQGNSA come from the germline V gene. The germline V and J ends were trimmed by 5 bases and 6 bases, with 14 bases remaining between them. This CDR3 comprises 14 residues. Here the CDR3 reads CASSHQWGLNIQYF. The CDR3 DNA follows: TGTGCCAGCAGCCACCAGTGGGGGTTAAACATTCAGTACTTC.

For the CDR3, the DNA is TGTGCCAGCAGCCCAAGAGAGACCCAGTACTTC. This sequence encodes CASSPRETQYF. The chain combines TRBV11-2 with TRBJ2-5; no firm D call. V lost 5 bases and J lost 4, with 5 bases in between. The CDR3 extends over 11 amino acids. Germline V gives CDR1 SGHAT, CDR2 FQNNGV.

The genes are TRBV7-8 and TRBJ1-2; TRBD1 matches 12 bases. The CDR3 consists of 16 residues. Losses at the gene ends were 3 bases for V and 5 bases for J; bases not matched to a gene: 7. The germline CDR1 and CDR2 sequences are SGHVS and FQNEAQ. The chain's CDR3 is CASSFRDRGLQYGYTF. The CDR3 nucleotides are TGTGCCAGCAGCTTCCGGGACAGGGGGCTCCAGTATGGCTACACCTTC.

The chain couples TRBV30 to TRBJ1-2, with 7 bases that match TRBD1. V lost 0 bases and J lost 8; bases outside the gene matches: 15. This CDR3 comprises 16 residues. Germline V gives CDR1 GTSNPN, CDR2 SVGIG (reference sequence). CDR3 in amino acids: CAWSVLRAGGFEGYTF. The CDR3 region has the DNA TGTGCCTGGAGTGTACTACGGGCAGGGGGGTTCGAGGGCTACACCTTC.

The rearrangement links TRBV2 to TRBJ2-7, with TRBD2 matching 9 bases. V gave up 7 bases and J gave up 9 bases; unmatched junction bases: 10. Germline lookup yields CDR1 SNHLY and CDR2 FYNNEI. CDR3 length equals 13 residues. In DNA form, the CDR3 reads TGTGCCAGCACTGTGACTAGCGGTCGTCGGCAGTACTTC. Translation: CASTVTSGRRQYF. Variable domain in full (rest from reference TRBV2 and TRBJ2-7): EPEVTQTPSHQVTQMGQEVILRCVPISNHLYFYWYRQILGQKVEFLVSFYNNEISEKSEIFDDQFSVERPDGSNFTLKIRSTKLEDSAMYFCASTVTSGRRQYFGPGTRLTVT.

This clone was seen only a few times. The V gene is TRBV6-1, the J gene TRBJ2-7, with D perhaps TRBD2 (6 bases). Trimming stripped 6 bases from V and 5 bases from J, with 20 bases between. The CDR3 contains 15 residues. Germline lookup yields CDR1 MNHNS and CDR2 SASEGT. CDR3 nucleotide sequence: TGTGCCAGCAGAGTCCGACTAGGGCCTACGCACGAGCAGTACTTC. This translates into CASRVRLGPTHEQYF.

J is TRBJ2-1 and V is TRBV4-3; 7 nucleotides match TRBD2. J lost 2 bases, V lost 0 bases, and 13 bases had no gene match. The CDR3 runs to 19 residues. CDR1 LGHNA and CDR2 YSLEER come from the germline V gene. The CDR3 bases are TGCGCCAGCAGCCAAGAAGGGAGCGGCGGGAGTTGGACCTACAATGAGCAGTTCTTC. Residues: CASSQEGSGGSWTYNEQFF.

This chain joins TRBV19 and TRBJ1-2; D might be TRBD1 (6 bases). CDR1 is LNHDA, CDR2 SQIVND, per germline (reference sequence). The V gene lost 7 bases and the J gene lost 0 bases, with 12 bases spanning the gap. The CDR3 has 14 amino acids. The CDR3 DNA reads TGTGCCAGTAATTTGGGACAAACTAACTATGGCTACACCTTC. Protein sequence: CASNLGQTNYGYTF.

The rearrangement uses TRBV5-1 and TRBJ2-5, with a weak D call TRBD2 (5 bases). CDR3 length: 12 residues. Trimming pared 5 bases from V and 4 bases from J, leaving 9 bases between. CDR1 SGHRS and CDR2 YFSETQ come from the germline V gene. This chain's CDR3 is CASSPGGETQYF. The CDR3 DNA is TGCGCCAGCAGTCCTGGAGGAGAGACCCAGTACTTC.

V usage is TRBV10-2 and J usage is TRBJ1-1; D unclear. Trimming took off 2 bases at V and 0 bases at J, with 7 bases between the two ends. There are 14 residues in the CDR3. Germline assignment: CDR1 WSHSY and CDR2 SAAADI. Written as DNA, the CDR3 is TGCGCCAGCAGTGAGACAGAAATGAACACTGAAGCTTTCTTT. This codes for CASSETEMNTEAFF.

The V call is TRBV18, the J call TRBJ1-5; D is ambiguous. CDR1 and CDR2 from the germline V gene are KGHSH and LQKENI. The CDR3 sequence is 16 residues long. The V end lost 4 bases, the J end lost 2 bases, and 15 bases lay between the germline ends. The CDR3 protein is CASSLGLPDGNQPQHF. The CDR3 DNA reads as TGTGCCAGCTCACTGGGGTTACCTGATGGCAATCAGCCCCAGCATTTT.

The rearrangement joins TRBV7-9 to TRBJ2-1, with 8 bases fitting TRBD2. This CDR3 region has 16 residues. Germline-derived CDR1 and CDR2 are SEHNR and FQNEAQ (reference sequence). V dropped 5 bases and J dropped 8; count of bases not matched to a gene: 14. CDR3 sequence: CASSPRRLAGPDEQFF. The CDR3 DNA follows: TGTGCCAGCAGCCCCAGACGGCTAGCGGGCCCCGATGAGCAGTTCTTC.

The chain is built from TRBV6-5 and TRBJ1-6, with D hard to call. Germline V gene data show CDR1 as MNHEY and CDR2 as SVGAGI. V dropped 8 bases and J dropped 0 bases, with 2 bases sitting between them. The CDR3 consists of 12 residues. In DNA form, the CDR3 reads TGTGCCAGCTACTCCTATAATTCACCCCTCCACTTT. It is translated as CASYSYNSPLHF.

The J gene is TRBJ2-7, the V gene TRBV28, with 11 bases identical to TRBD2. V was clipped by 7 bases and J by 3 bases; unmatched bases: 11. The germline V gene has CDR1 MDHEN and CDR2 SYDVKM. The CDR3 length is 16 residues. The CDR3 region is CASNPIGTSGGYEQYF. CDR3 DNA sequence: TGTGCCAGCAACCCAATCGGCACTAGCGGGGGCTACGAGCAGTACTTC.

The rearrangement uses TRBV5-1 and TRBJ2-2, with a weak D call TRBD2 (5 bases). The germline V and J ends were trimmed by 2 bases and 0 bases, with 8 bases remaining between them. Germline loops: CDR1 SGHRS, CDR2 YFSETQ. The CDR3 spans 15 residues. This CDR3 reads CASSLQRSNTGELFF. CDR3 coding DNA: TGCGCCAGCAGCTTACAGCGGTCGAACACCGGGGAGCTGTTTTTT.